This is a list of T cell receptor beta chains from one sample in a study of CD8 T cells in ankylosing spondylitis. MiXCR, run by TCRdb on the 5' RACE reads, gives a single entry per CDR3 protein. The sample has about 540,000 distinct CDR3 sequences; approximately 11% are singletons. The sample was blood, either unsorted or a sorted T cell fraction (not recorded which). These receptors were collected from a male donor with ankylosing spondylitis. Both conserved end residues are part of each CDR3. A D gene is named only where the DNA matches it firmly. Rows give clone size only sometimes, using once, few, many, or a class for an expanded clone.

DNA	CDR3	size	V	J	D
TGTGCCACCAGTGACGAACAGGGGACCTACTACAATGAGCAGTTCTTC	CATSDEQGTYYNEQFF	few	TRBV24-1	TRBJ2-1	TRBD1
TGTGCCAGCAGCTCTGCCGGGACTAGCCAGTCGGATGAGCAGTTCTTC	CASSSAGTSQSDEQFF	few	TRBV5-4	TRBJ2-1	TRBD2
TGTGCCAGCAGCCAAGGGGGGCTGGAGACCCAGTACTTC	CASSQGGLETQYF	.	TRBV4-2	TRBJ2-5	.
TGTGCCAGCGCCCGAGGGGCGGGGTATGGCTACACCTTC	CASARGAGYGYTF	.	TRBV7-2	TRBJ1-2	.
TGCAGCGCCTGGGTCCTAGCCAAAAACATTCAGTACTTC	CSAWVLAKNIQYF	.	TRBV29-1	TRBJ2-4	.
TGTGCCAGCAGCAACCCCCGGCCTCTTTACGGCAAAAACATTCAGTACTTC	CASSNPRPLYGKNIQYF	.	TRBV11-2	TRBJ2-4	.
TGTGCCAGCAGGACTAGCGGGAGATTGTACGAGCAGTACTTC	CASRTSGRLYEQYF	few	TRBV28	TRBJ2-7	TRBD2
TGTGCCAGCAGTCCTGCGGGTCCCCAAGAGACCCAGTACTTC	CASSPAGPQETQYF	.	TRBV27	TRBJ2-5	.
TGTGCCAGCAGTTTCGGCAGGGCCACTGAAGCTTTCTTT	CASSFGRATEAFF	many	TRBV12-3/TRBV12-4	TRBJ1-1	.
TGTGCCATCAGTGAGTCGGAGACAGGGAACTCCTACGAGCAGTACTTC	CAISESETGNSYEQYF	.	TRBV10-3	TRBJ2-7	TRBD1
TGCTGTGCTAGACTAGCGGGAACTTCTCTCACAGATACGCAGTATTTT	CCARLAGTSLTDTQYF	.	TRBV20-1	TRBJ2-3	TRBD2
TGTGCCAGCAGCCCCACCGGCCCGGCAGGGAACCAAGAGACCCAGTACTTC	CASSPTGPAGNQETQYF	.	TRBV12-3/TRBV12-4	TRBJ2-5	.
TGTGCCAGCAGTTTAGCAGGGGGCTCTGGGGCCAACGTCCTGACTTTC	CASSLAGGSGANVLTF	many	TRBV5-1	TRBJ2-6	TRBD1
TGTGCCAGCAGACTAGCGGGAGCCAAAAACATTCAGTACTTC	CASRLAGAKNIQYF	few	TRBV2	TRBJ2-4	TRBD2
TGCAGTGCTCGACAGGTTTTGAGCTCCTATAATTCACCCCTCCACTTT	CSARQVLSSYNSPLHF	many	TRBV20-1	TRBJ1-6	.
TGTGCCAGCAGCTCTTTTGGAGATGGGGTTTACAATGAGCAGTTCTTC	CASSSFGDGVYNEQFF	few	TRBV11-3	TRBJ2-1	.
TGTGCCAGCAGGCCCATCGGGTCCGATGAGCAGTTCTTC	CASRPIGSDEQFF	many	TRBV5-6	TRBJ2-1	.
TGCGCCAGCAGCTTAAGAGGAGATACGCAGTATTTT	CASSLRGDTQYF	many	TRBV5-1	TRBJ2-3	.
TGTGCCAGCAGCCCAAGTCAGGGTGGAGAGACCCAGTACTTC	CASSPSQGGETQYF	few	TRBV7-7	TRBJ2-5	.
TGCAGCGTTGAAAGTGGCCAGCCAGACCGCTCCTACAATGAGCAGTTCTTC	CSVESGQPDRSYNEQFF	few	TRBV29-1	TRBJ2-1	.
TGTGCCAGCAGCGTAGCTGGACAACCTGGGCCGCAGTATTTT	CASSVAGQPGPQYF	.	TRBV9	TRBJ2-3	.
TGCGCCAGCAGTGAGTCGGGGCAATGGGGCTACACCTTC	CASSESGQWGYTF	many	TRBV10-2	TRBJ1-2	.
TGCAGTGCTAGACCAGGGGCCTATGGCTACACCTTC	CSARPGAYGYTF	.	TRBV20-1	TRBJ1-2	.
TGCAGTGCTAGTATAGGGGGACGGACCGGGGAGCTGTTTTTT	CSASIGGRTGELFF	.	TRBV20-1	TRBJ2-2	.
TGTGCCAGCAGCTTAGATGGGAGGATCTATGGCTACACCTTC	CASSLDGRIYGYTF	few	TRBV7-2	TRBJ1-2	.
TGCGCCAGCAGTCACTCCGCGAGGGCAGCTGGAAACACCATATATTTT	CASSHSARAAGNTIYF	few	TRBV10-1	TRBJ1-3	.
TGTGCCAGCAGCTTGCCGGAGGGAGGGAATACGCAGTATTTT	CASSLPEGGNTQYF	many	TRBV7-2	TRBJ2-3	TRBD2
TGTGCCAGCAGTTTTTGGGCCCCGAACAGGGCCACTAACTATGGCTACACCTTC	CASSFWAPNRATNYGYTF	.	TRBV27	TRBJ1-2	.
TGTGCCAGCAATTTTGCTGACAGGGCCTCCTACGAGCAGTACTTC	CASNFADRASYEQYF	few	TRBV12-3/TRBV12-4	TRBJ2-7	TRBD1
TGTGCCAGCAGCCCGCCAGGGGACTTCAGGAATGAGCAGTCCTTC	CASSPPGDFRNEQSF	few	TRBV5-4	TRBJ2-1	.
TGTGCCAGCAGCGTGAATCAAGAGACCCAGTACTTC	CASSVNQETQYF	few	TRBV3-1	TRBJ2-5	.
TGCAGTGCTAGAAGGCAGGACAACCAAGAGACCCAGTACTTC	CSARRQDNQETQYF	.	TRBV20-1	TRBJ2-5	.
TGCAGTGCTAGAGTTGTGGACGTATCTGCGGCTGGGGCCAACGTCCTGACTTTC	CSARVVDVSAAGANVLTF	once	TRBV20-1	TRBJ2-6	.
TGTGCCATCCCCCTAATGACAGGAAGACTCGGGGGCTACACCTTC	CAIPLMTGRLGGYTF	.	TRBV7-9	TRBJ1-2	.
TGCAGTGCCAGGGCCCAGGATGAGCAGTACTTC	CSARAQDEQYF	few	TRBV20-1	TRBJ2-7	.
TGCAGCGTTGAAGAGCCGGGACAGAACACCGGGGAGCTGTTTTTT	CSVEEPGQNTGELFF	many	TRBV29-1	TRBJ2-2	.
TGTGCCAGCAGCCCCGGACTAGCGGGAGGGGAAAGTGAGCAGTTCTTC	CASSPGLAGGESEQFF	.	TRBV13	TRBJ2-1	TRBD2
TGTGCCAGCAGGCCGGGGCTGGGAACCTACAATGAGCAGTTCTTC	CASRPGLGTYNEQFF	many	TRBV5-6	TRBJ2-1	.
TGTGCCAGCACTCGGACGCAAGAGACCCAGTACTTC	CASTRTQETQYF	.	TRBV2	TRBJ2-5	.
TGTGCCAGCAGGGACGGGACGGTGTACAATGAGCAGTTCTTC	CASRDGTVYNEQFF	few	TRBV2	TRBJ2-1	.
TGTGCCAGCAGTCACGGACAGGGGACAGTCGGCTACACCTTC	CASSHGQGTVGYTF	many	TRBV12-3/TRBV12-4	TRBJ1-2	TRBD1
TGTGCCAGCAGTTTTGGGGGGGCAAACGGGGAGCTGTTTTTT	CASSFGGANGELFF	few	TRBV12-3/TRBV12-4	TRBJ2-2	.
TGTGCCAGCAGCCAAGATAGGGGGCTAGGGAACACTGAAGCTTTCTTT	CASSQDRGLGNTEAFF	many	TRBV4-2	TRBJ1-1	TRBD1
TGCGTCGCGGGACAGGGGGACGCTGAAGCTTTCTTT	CVAGQGDAEAFF	many	TRBV29-1	TRBJ1-1	TRBD1